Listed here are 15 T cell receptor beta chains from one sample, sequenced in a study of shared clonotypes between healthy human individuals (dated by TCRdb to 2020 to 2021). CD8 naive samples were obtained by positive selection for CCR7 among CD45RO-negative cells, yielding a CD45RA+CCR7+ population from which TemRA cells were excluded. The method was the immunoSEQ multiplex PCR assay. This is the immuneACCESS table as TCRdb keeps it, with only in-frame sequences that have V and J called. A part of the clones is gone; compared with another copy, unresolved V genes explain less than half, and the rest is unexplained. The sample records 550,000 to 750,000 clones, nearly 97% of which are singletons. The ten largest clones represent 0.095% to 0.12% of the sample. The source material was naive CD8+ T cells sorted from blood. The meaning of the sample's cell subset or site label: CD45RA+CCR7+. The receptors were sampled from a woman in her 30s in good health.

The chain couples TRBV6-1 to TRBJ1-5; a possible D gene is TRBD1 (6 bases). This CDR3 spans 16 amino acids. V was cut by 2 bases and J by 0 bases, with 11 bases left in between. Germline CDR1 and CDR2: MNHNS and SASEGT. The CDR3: CASSEYYRDSNQPQHF. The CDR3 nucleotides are TGTGCCAGCAGTGAATATTACAGGGATAGCAATCAGCCCCAGCATTTT.

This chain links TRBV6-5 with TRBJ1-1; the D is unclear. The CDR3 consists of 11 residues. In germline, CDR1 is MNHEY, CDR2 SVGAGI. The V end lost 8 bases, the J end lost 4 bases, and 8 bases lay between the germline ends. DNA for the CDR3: TGTGCCAGCGGGCGGGGCACTGAAGCTTTCTTT. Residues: CASGRGTEAFF.

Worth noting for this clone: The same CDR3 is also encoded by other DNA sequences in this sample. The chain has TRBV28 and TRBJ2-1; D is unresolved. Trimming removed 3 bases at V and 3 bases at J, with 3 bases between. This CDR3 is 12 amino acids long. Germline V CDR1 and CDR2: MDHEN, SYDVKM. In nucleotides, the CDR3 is TGTGCCAGCAGTTTCCGCTACAATGAGCAGTTCTTC. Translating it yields CASSFRYNEQFF.

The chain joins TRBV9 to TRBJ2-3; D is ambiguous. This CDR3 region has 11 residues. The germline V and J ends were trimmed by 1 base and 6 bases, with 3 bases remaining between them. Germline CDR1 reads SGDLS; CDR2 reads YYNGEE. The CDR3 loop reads CASSVRDTQYF. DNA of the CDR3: TGTGCCAGCAGCGTACGGGATACGCAGTATTTT.

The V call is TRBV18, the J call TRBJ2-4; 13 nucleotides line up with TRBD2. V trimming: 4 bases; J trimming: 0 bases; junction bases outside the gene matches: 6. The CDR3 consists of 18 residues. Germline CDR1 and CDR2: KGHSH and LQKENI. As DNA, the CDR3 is TGTGCCAGCTCACAGGGACTAGCGGGACCCCTAGCCAAAAACATTCAGTACTTC. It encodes CASSQGLAGPLAKNIQYF.

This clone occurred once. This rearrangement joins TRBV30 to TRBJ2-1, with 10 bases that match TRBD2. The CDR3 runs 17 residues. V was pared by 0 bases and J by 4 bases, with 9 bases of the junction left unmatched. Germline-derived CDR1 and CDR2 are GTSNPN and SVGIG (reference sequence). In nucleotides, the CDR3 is TGTGCCTGGAGTGTACTCCCCCTAGCGGGGGAATACAATGAGCAGTTCTTC. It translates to CAWSVLPLAGEYNEQFF.

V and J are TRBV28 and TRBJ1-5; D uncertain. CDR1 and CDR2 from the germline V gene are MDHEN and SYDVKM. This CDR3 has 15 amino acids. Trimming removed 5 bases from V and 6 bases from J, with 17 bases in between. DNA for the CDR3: TGTGCCAGCAGTCCCCTTGGGGAGGGCGGTCAGCCCCAGCATTTT. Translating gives CASSPLGEGGQPQHF.

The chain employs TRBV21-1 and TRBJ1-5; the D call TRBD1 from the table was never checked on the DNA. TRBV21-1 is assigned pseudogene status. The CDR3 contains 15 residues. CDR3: CATTDPNHSNQPQHF. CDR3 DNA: TGTGCCACCACAGACCCGAACCATAGCAATCAGCCCCAGCATTTT.

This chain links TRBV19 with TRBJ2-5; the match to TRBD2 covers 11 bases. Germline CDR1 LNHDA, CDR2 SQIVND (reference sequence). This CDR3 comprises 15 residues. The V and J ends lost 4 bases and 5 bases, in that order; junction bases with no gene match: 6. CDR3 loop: CASSTLTSGSETQYF. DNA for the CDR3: TGTGCCAGTAGTACCCTAACTAGCGGGAGTGAGACCCAGTACTTC.

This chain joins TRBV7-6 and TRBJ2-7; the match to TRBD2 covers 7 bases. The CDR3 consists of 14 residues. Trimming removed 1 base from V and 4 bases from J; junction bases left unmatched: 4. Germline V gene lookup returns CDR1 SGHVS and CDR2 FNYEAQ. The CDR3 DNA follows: TGTGCCAGCAGCTTAGAGGCGGGGGAATACGAGCAGTACTTC. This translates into CASSLEAGEYEQYF.

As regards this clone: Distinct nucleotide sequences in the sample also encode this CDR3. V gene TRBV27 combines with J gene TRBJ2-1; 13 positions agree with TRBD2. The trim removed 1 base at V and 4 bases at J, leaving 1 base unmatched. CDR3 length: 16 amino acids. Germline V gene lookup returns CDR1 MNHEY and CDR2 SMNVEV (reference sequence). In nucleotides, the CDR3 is TGTGCCAGCAGTTTATTACTAGCGGGAGGGTACAATGAGCAGTTCTTC. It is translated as CASSLLLAGGYNEQFF.

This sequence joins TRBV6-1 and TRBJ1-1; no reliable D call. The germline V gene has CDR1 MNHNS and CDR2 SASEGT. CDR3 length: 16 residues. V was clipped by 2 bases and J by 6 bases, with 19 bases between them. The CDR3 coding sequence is TGTGCCAGCAGTGAACCCCGGTTCAAGGGCCGACCTGAAGCTTTCTTT. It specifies CASSEPRFKGRPEAFF.

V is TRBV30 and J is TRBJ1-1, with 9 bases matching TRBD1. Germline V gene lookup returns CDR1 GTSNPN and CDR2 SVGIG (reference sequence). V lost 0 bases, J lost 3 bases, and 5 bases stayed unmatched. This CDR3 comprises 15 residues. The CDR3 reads CAWSVQGQGYTEAFF. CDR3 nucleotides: TGTGCCTGGAGTGTACAAGGACAGGGGTACACTGAAGCTTTCTTT.

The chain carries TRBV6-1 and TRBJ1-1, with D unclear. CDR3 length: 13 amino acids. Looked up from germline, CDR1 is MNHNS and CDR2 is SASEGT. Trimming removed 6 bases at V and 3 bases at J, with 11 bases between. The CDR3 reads CASRMTPYTEAFF. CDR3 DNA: TGTGCCAGCAGGATGACCCCTTACACTGAAGCTTTCTTT.

DNA for the CDR3: TGTGCCAGCAGCCCCACCGGGACGTCAATTACCGCGAACACTGAAGCTTTCTTT. Its translation: CASSPTGTSITANTEAFF. The V gene is TRBV14, the J gene TRBJ1-1; D possibly corresponds to TRBD1 (5 bases). Germline V lookup: CDR1 SGHDN, CDR2 FVKESK. With 4 bases removed from V and 1 base from J, the gap between germline ends came to 22 bases. The CDR3 extends over 18 amino acids.